One sample yielded the 21 T cell receptor beta chains listed below, sequenced in a study of shared clonotypes between healthy human individuals. Only in-frame clones appear in the TCRdb table, and some are missing; sequencing was by immunoSEQ multiplex PCR. The sample records about 1,900,000 clones, about 95% being singletons. The naive CD8 population came from CD45RO-negative cells selected for CCR7, without terminally differentiated effector memory CD45RA+ cells. Specimen: naive CD8+ T cells sorted from blood. Every receptor here comes from a man aged 18 to 29 in good health.

The CDR3 DNA reads TGCGCCAGCAGCCGAGAATTAACAGGAGGGGGGGACTACGAGCAGTACTTC. It translates to CASSRELTGGGDYEQYF. This chain joins TRBV4-1 and TRBJ2-7; TRBD2 is a possible D gene (7 bases). CDR1 is MGHRA, CDR2 YSYEKL, per germline. The CDR3 is 17 amino acids. With 4 bases removed from V and 3 bases from J, the gap between germline ends came to 22 bases.

The chain joins TRBV27 to TRBJ2-7; 7 bases are shared with TRBD2. The CDR3 runs 13 residues. Trimming took 8 bases from V and 3 from J; bases not matched to a gene: 7. CDR1 and CDR2 from the germline V gene are MNHEY and SMNVEV (reference sequence). The CDR3 loop is CASWGGRNYEQYF. CDR3 coding DNA: TGTGCCAGCTGGGGGGGACGGAACTACGAGCAGTACTTC.

In the case of this clone: At the DNA level, this CDR3 is encoded by other sequences in the same sample as well. The V and J genes are TRBV6-1 and TRBJ2-7; tentatively, D is TRBD1 (6 bases). The CDR3 totals 14 residues. V lost 1 base to trimming and J lost 0 bases, with 7 bases between them. CDR1 and CDR2 from the germline V gene are MNHNS and SASEGT. CDR3 residues: CASSEEQGSYEQYF. The CDR3 DNA reads TGTGCCAGCAGTGAAGAACAGGGCTCCTACGAGCAGTACTTC.

For this clone: Other nucleotide sequences in the sample specify the same CDR3. J is TRBJ2-2 and V is TRBV19; D is unclear. V was cut by 3 bases and J by 6 bases, with 8 bases left in between. From germline, CDR1 is LNHDA and CDR2 SQIVND (reference sequence). The CDR3 contains 13 residues. The CDR3 DNA sequence: TGTGCCAGTAGTATTCTCCTCTCCGGGGAGCTGTTTTTT. Protein sequence: CASSILLSGELFF. Drawing the rest from reference TRBV19 and TRBJ2-2, the complete variable domain is DGGITQSPKYLFRKEGQNVTLSCEQNLNHDAMYWYRQDPGQGLRLIYYSQIVNDFQKGDIAEGYSVSREKKESFPLTVTSAQKNPTAFYLCASSILLSGELFFGEGSRLTVL.

In its sample, this clone was seen once. The chain uses TRBV18 and TRBJ2-1; weak D call: TRBD1 (5 bases). CDR1 KGHSH and CDR2 LQKENI come from the germline V gene. The CDR3 consists of 15 residues. Trimming cost V 0 bases and J 1 base, with 7 bases left between them. CDR3 protein: CASSPPDKSYNEQFF. The CDR3 DNA reads TGTGCCAGCTCACCACCGGACAAATCCTACAATGAGCAGTTCTTC.

CDR3 sequence: CASSVVERGAAELFF. CDR3 nucleotide sequence: TGTGCCAGCAGCGTAGTCGAGCGGGGGGCTGCAGAGCTGTTTTTT. The V call is TRBV9, the J call TRBJ2-2; 9 nucleotides match TRBD2. This CDR3 contains 15 residues. Germline CDR1 SGDLS, CDR2 YYNGEE. J gave up 11 bases and V 0 bases, and 8 bases lay outside the gene matches.

The chain employs TRBV7-8 and TRBJ2-1, with no clear D. The CDR3 contains 11 residues. V lost 4 bases and J 7 bases, leaving 5 bases between the germline ends. Per the germline V gene, CDR1 is SGHVS and CDR2 is FQNEAQ. CDR3: CASSSENEQFF. For the CDR3, the DNA is TGTGCCAGCAGCTCTGAGAATGAGCAGTTCTTC. The full variable domain, with the rest looked up from reference TRBV7-8 and TRBJ2-1, is GAGVSQSPRYKVAKRGQDVALRCDPISGHVSLFWYQQALGQGPEFLTYFQNEAQLDKSGLPSDRFFAERPEGSVSTLKIQRTQQEDSAVYLCASSSENEQFFGPGTRLTVL.

With regard to this clone: The sample contains more than one DNA sequence encoding this CDR3. The chain couples TRBV6-5 to TRBJ1-2; D is ambiguous. Trimming shortened V by 0 bases and J by 0 bases, and 8 bases separated the two germline ends. The CDR3 is made up of 15 amino acids. Germline CDR1 MNHEY, CDR2 SVGAGI. The CDR3 coding sequence is TGTGCCAGCAGTTACTCGGCAGGAGCTAACTATGGCTACACCTTC. It specifies CASSYSAGANYGYTF.

The gene calls are TRBV9 and TRBJ2-1; the D gene is possibly TRBD1 (6 bases). Germline lookup yields CDR1 SGDLS and CDR2 YYNGEE. Trimming stripped 3 bases from V and 7 bases from J, with 17 bases between. This CDR3 has 15 residues. The CDR3 region has the DNA TGTGCCAGCAGCGACTCGACAGGAGTAGGGAATGAGCAGTTCTTC. Translation: CASSDSTGVGNEQFF.

The rearrangement links TRBV9 to TRBJ1-6; D possibly corresponds to TRBD1 (5 bases). The CDR3 runs to 17 residues. CDR1 is SGDLS and CDR2 is YYNGEE in the germline V gene. The germline V and J ends were trimmed by 5 bases and 2 bases, with 17 bases remaining between them. CDR3 sequence: CASSWLGEAAYNSPLHF. Here the CDR3 DNA reads TGTGCCAGCAGTTGGTTGGGGGAAGCCGCCTATAATTCACCCCTCCACTTT.

To note about this clone: Other DNA sequences in the same sample also yield this CDR3. The V call is TRBV7-2, the J call TRBJ2-7; D call uncertain. The CDR3 contains 12 residues. V lost 1 base and J lost 3, with 4 bases in between. Germline CDR1 is SGHTA and CDR2 is FQGNSA. CDR3 amino acids: CASSLGDYEQYF. The CDR3 bases are TGTGCCAGCAGCTTAGGGGACTACGAGCAGTACTTC.

The DNA for the CDR3 is TGCGCCAGCAGCTTGTACATCCCCGGCTACGAGCAGTACTTC. Protein: CASSLYIPGYEQYF. This rearrangement joins TRBV5-1 to TRBJ2-7; D remains unclear. Per germline, CDR1 SGHRS and CDR2 YFSETQ. Trimming left V 1 base short and J 3 bases short, with 11 bases between. The CDR3 is 14 amino acids.

The J gene is TRBJ1-4, the V gene TRBV4-3; no definite D call. V was clipped by 4 bases and J by 0 bases, with 12 bases between them. This CDR3 is built from 16 residues. The germline gives CDR1 LGHNA, CDR2 YSLEER. The CDR3 bases are TGCGCCAGCAGCCGAGTATACGGAACAACTAATGAAAAACTGTTTTTT. As protein: CASSRVYGTTNEKLFF.

The chain carries TRBV6-5 and TRBJ2-1; 12 positions match TRBD1. V was clipped by 8 bases and J by 7 bases; unmatched bases: 6. CDR3 size: 14 residues. Germline CDR1 reads MNHEY; CDR2 reads SVGAGI. CDR3 DNA: TGTGCCAGCTCCCCGGGACAGGGGGCAAATGAGCAGTTCTTC. This sequence encodes CASSPGQGANEQFF.

V is TRBV9 and J is TRBJ2-3; D not certain. The V end lost 4 bases, the J end lost 1 base, and 10 bases lay between the germline ends. Germline CDR1 reads SGDLS; CDR2 reads YYNGEE. The CDR3 totals 14 residues. CDR3 amino acids: CASSSYWGTDTQYF. The DNA of the CDR3 is TGTGCCAGCAGCTCCTATTGGGGCACAGATACGCAGTATTTT. Full variable domain (remainder filled in from reference TRBV9 and TRBJ2-3): DSGVTQTPKHLITATGQRVTLRCSPRSGDLSVYWYQQSLDQGLQFLIQYYNGEERAKGNILERFSAQQFPDLHSELNLSSLELGDSALYFCASSSYWGTDTQYFGPGTRLTVL.

Note on this clone: Other DNA sequences in the sample encode the same CDR3. The rearrangement joins TRBV27 to TRBJ2-1; TRBD2 aligns across 8 bases. Trimming took 7 bases from V and 1 from J; bases not matched to a gene: 3. From germline, CDR1 is MNHEY and CDR2 SMNVEV (reference sequence). The CDR3 is 14 amino acids. The CDR3 spells CASTSGGSYNEQFF. CDR3 DNA: TGTGCCAGCACAAGCGGGGGATCCTACAATGAGCAGTTCTTC.

This clone has a handful of counts. This rearrangement joins TRBV6-6 to TRBJ2-7; weak D call: TRBD1 (5 bases). The CDR3 covers 13 residues. CDR1 and CDR2 from the germline V gene are MNHNY and SVGAGI (reference sequence). Between the trimmed V and J ends, which lost 5 bases and 3 bases, there was a span of 11 bases. CDR3 nucleotides: TGTGCCAGCAGTCAGGGATTCCTCTACGAGCAGTACTTC. The encoded protein is CASSQGFLYEQYF.

This sequence joins TRBV11-2 and TRBJ2-1; 12 bases map to TRBD2. V gave up 5 bases and J gave up 9 bases; unmatched junction bases: 11. This CDR3 is built from 16 residues. From germline, CDR1 is SGHAT and CDR2 FQNNGV. As DNA, the CDR3 is TGTGCCAGCAGCCTTGGGCTAGCGGGGGGGCTCTCTGAGCAGTTCTTC. Protein sequence: CASSLGLAGGLSEQFF.

In regard to this clone: Other nucleotide sequences from this sample produce the same CDR3. This chain connects TRBV4-3 to TRBJ2-1, with TRBD1 matching 8 bases. The CDR3 is 16 amino acids. J gave up 4 bases and V 3 bases, and 8 bases lay outside the gene matches. CDR1 LGHNA and CDR2 YSLEER come from the germline V gene. DNA of the CDR3: TGCGCCAGCAGCCAGGACGGGACAGGAGGATACAATGAGCAGTTCTTC. Amino acids: CASSQDGTGGYNEQFF.

As regards this clone: The same CDR3 also results from other DNA sequences found in this sample. J is TRBJ1-5 and V is TRBV30; D gene uncertain. The CDR3 covers 13 residues. V lost 0 bases and J lost 5, with 8 bases in between. Germline CDR1 GTSNPN, CDR2 SVGIG (reference sequence). The CDR3 nucleotides are TGTGCCTGGAGTGTATCAGGAGATCAGCCCCAGCATTTT. It codes for CAWSVSGDQPQHF.

The V and J genes are TRBV2 and TRBJ1-1; tentatively, D is TRBD1 (5 bases). Germline assignment: CDR1 SNHLY and CDR2 FYNNEI. Trimming cost V 4 bases and J 8 bases, with 11 bases left between them. The CDR3 loop spans 12 amino acids. This CDR3 reads CASSGDRREAFF. In DNA form, the CDR3 reads TGTGCCAGCAGTGGGGACCGGAGGGAAGCTTTCTTT.